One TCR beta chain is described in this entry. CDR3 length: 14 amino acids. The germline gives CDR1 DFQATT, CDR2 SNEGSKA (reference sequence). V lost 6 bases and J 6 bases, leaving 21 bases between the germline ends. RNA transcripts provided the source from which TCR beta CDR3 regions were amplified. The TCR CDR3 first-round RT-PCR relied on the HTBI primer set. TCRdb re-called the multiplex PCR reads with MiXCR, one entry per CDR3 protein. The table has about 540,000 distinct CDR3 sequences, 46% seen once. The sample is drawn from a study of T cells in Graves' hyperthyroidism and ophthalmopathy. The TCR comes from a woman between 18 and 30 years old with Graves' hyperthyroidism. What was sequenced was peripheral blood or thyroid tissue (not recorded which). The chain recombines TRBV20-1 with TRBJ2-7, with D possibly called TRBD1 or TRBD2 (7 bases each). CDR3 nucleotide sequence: TGCAGTGCCAGACAGGGAGGGGAGTACACCGAGCAGTACTTC. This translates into CSARQGGEYTEQYF.